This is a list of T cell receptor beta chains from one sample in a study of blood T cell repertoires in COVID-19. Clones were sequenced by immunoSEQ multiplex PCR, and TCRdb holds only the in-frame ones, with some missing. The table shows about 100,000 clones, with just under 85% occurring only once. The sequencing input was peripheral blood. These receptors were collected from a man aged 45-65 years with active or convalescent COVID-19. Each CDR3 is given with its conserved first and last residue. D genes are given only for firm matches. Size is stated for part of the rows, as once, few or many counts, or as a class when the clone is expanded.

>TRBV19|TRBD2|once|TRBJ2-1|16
TGTGCCAGTAGTCCCCCGGGACTAGTCGCCTACAATGAGCAGTTCTTC
CASSPPGLVAYNEQFF
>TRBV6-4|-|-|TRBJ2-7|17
TGTGCCAGCAGTGACTCTGTATTGCGGGACAGTAACTACGAGCAGTACTTC
CASSDSVLRDSNYEQYF
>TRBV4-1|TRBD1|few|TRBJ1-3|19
TGCGCCAGCAGCCAAGAGAGGGGGACAGTCAGTAAGGCTGGAAACACCATATATTTT
CASSQERGTVSKAGNTIYF
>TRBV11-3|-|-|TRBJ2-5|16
TGTGCCAGCAGCCACCTCGGGGGTAGGTCCCAAGAGACCCAGTACTTC
CASSHLGGRSQETQYF
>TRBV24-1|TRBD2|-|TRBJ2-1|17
TGTGCCACCAGTGATTTAGGGTCTAGCGGGGATTACAATGAGCAGTTCTTC
CATSDLGSSGDYNEQFF
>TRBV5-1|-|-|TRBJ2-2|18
TGCGCCAGCAGCTCAACGCCCCCGGGACAATACAACACCGGGGAGCTGTTTTTT
CASSSTPPGQYNTGELFF
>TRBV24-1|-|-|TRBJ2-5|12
TGTGCCACCAGTGACACTCAAGAGACCCAGTACTTC
CATSDTQETQYF
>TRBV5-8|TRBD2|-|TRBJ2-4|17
TGTGCCAGCAGCTTGAGCAGGGGCGGGGGGGCCAAAAACATTCAGTACTTC
CASSLSRGGGAKNIQYF
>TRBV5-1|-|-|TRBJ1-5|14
TGCGCCAGCAGCTTGGGGAGTAGCAATCAGCCCCAGCATTTT
CASSLGSSNQPQHF
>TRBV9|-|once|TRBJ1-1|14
TGTGCCAGCAGCGTAGATCAGGGGCAAACTGAAGCTTTCTTT
CASSVDQGQTEAFF
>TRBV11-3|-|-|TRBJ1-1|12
TGTGCCAGCAGCTTAGATTCTTCTGAAGCTTTCTTT
CASSLDSSEAFF
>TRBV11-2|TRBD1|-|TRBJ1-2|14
TGTGCCAGCAGGCCAACGGGACAGAACTATGGCTACACCTTC
CASRPTGQNYGYTF
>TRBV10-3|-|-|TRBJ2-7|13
TGTGCCATCAGTGGGGGGCAAACCTACGAGCAGTACTTC
CAISGGQTYEQYF
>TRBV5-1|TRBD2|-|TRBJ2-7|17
TGCGCCAGCAGCCTCTCGCCGACTAGCGGGACGCCGGACGAGCAGTACTTC
CASSLSPTSGTPDEQYF
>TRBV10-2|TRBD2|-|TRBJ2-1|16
TGCGCCTCCGTTGGGACTACCAGTTTCTCCTACAATGAGCAGTTCTTC
CASVGTTSFSYNEQFF
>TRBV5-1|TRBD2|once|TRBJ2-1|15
TGCGCCAGCAGCTTGGTGACTAGCGTAAACAATGAGCAGTTCTTC
CASSLVTSVNNEQFF
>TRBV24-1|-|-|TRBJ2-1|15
TGTGCCACCAGTCCCGCGGACAGCTCCTACAATGAGCAGTTCTTC
CATSPADSSYNEQFF
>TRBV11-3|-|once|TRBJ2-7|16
TGTGCCAGCAGCTTAGATCAACGGGGTGGGTCCTACGAGCAGTACTTC
CASSLDQRGGSYEQYF
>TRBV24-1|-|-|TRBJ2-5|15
TGTGCCACCAGTGATTTAGGGGGGGGACAAGAGACCCAGTACTTC
CATSDLGGGQETQYF
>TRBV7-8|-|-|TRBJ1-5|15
TGTGCCAGCAGCTTAGACGACAGCAGCAATCAGCCCCAGCATTTT
CASSLDDSSNQPQHF
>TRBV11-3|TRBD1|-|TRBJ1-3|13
TGTGCCAGCACAGGGGGCTTCGGAAACACCATATATTTT
CASTGGFGNTIYF
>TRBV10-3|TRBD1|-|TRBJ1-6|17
TGTGCCATCAGTGAGTCGGCCGGACAGGGCTTTCGATCACCCCTCCACTTT
CAISESAGQGFRSPLHF
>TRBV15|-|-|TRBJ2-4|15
TGTGCCACCAGCAGAGGTGGGGCCCCCAAAAACATTCAGTACTTC
CATSRGGAPKNIQYF
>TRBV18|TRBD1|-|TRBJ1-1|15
TGTGCCAGCTCACTACAGGGGAAGTGGGAAACTGAAGCTTTCTTT
CASSLQGKWETEAFF
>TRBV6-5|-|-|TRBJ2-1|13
TGTGCCAGCAGTCCGGTGAGTCCGAATGAGCAGTTCTTC
CASSPVSPNEQFF
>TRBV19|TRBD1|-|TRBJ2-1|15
TGTGCCAGTAAAGCCGGGGACAGGGCGTACAATGAGCAGTTCTTC
CASKAGDRAYNEQFF
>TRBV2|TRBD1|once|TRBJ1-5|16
TGTGCCAGCAGAGGACAGGATCTTTCAAGAAATGGGCCCCAGCATTTT
CASRGQDLSRNGPQHF
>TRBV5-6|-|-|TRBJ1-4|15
TGTGCCAGCAGCACTGTGGAGGGAATGGGTGAAAAACTGTTTTTT
CASSTVEGMGEKLFF
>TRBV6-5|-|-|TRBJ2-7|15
TGTGCCAGCAGTCCTGCGGGGGCGAACTCCTACGAGCAGTACTTC
CASSPAGANSYEQYF
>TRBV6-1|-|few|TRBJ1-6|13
TGTGCCAGCAGTGAAGCCTACGAGAGGGGGCTCCACTTT
CASSEAYERGLHF
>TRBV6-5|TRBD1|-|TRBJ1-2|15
TGTGCCAGCAGACCACCCGGACAGGCTTCGGTTGGCTACACCTTC
CASRPPGQASVGYTF
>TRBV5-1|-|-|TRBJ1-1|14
TGCGCCAGCAGCTTGGACAGTATGAACACTGAAGCTTTCTTT
CASSLDSMNTEAFF
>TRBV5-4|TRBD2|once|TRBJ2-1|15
TGTGCCAGCAGCTGGACTAGCGGTACCTACAATGAGCAGTTCTTC
CASSWTSGTYNEQFF
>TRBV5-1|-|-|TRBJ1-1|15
TGCGCCAGCAGCTTGTCTCAGGGCCCCCACACTGAAGCTTTCTTT
CASSLSQGPHTEAFF
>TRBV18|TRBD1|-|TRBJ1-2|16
TGTGCCAGCTCACCAAGGACAGGAAACCTTAACTATGGCTACACCTTC
CASSPRTGNLNYGYTF
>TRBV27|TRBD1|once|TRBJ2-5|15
TGTGCCAGCAGTTCGCCGGGACAGGGGGAAGAGACCCAGTACTTC
CASSSPGQGEETQYF
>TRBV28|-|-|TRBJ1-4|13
TGTGCCAGCAGGGGAGGGTTTGTAGAAAAACTGTTTTTT
CASRGGFVEKLFF
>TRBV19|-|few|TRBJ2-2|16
TGTGCCAGTAGCGGCTTGAGCGGAGTGAACACCGGGGAGCTGTTTTTT
CASSGLSGVNTGELFF
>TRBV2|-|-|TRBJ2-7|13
TGTGCCAGCAGTGTAACGAGAGACTACGAGCAGTACTTC
CASSVTRDYEQYF
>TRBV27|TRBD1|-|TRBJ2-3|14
TGTGCCAGCAGCCGGGACAGGGTAGCAGATACGCAGTATTTT
CASSRDRVADTQYF
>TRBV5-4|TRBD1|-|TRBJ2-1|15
TGTGCCAGCAGCTCGTCCAAGACAGGGGGGAATGAGCAGTTCTTC
CASSSSKTGGNEQFF
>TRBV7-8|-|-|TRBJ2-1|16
TGTGCCAGCAGCACCCGACTTTGGTCTGGTGGCGATGAGCAGTTCTTC
CASSTRLWSGGDEQFF
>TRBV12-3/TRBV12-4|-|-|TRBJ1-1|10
TGTGCCAGCAGTAAGAGAGAAGCTTTCTTT
CASSKREAFF
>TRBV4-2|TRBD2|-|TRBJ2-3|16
TGTGCCAGCAGCCAAGGTTTAGCGGGAGGCCCAGATACGCAGTATTTT
CASSQGLAGGPDTQYF
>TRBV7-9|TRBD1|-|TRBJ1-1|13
TGTGCCAGCAGCTTCGGCCGGGACAGTGAAGCTTTCTTT
CASSFGRDSEAFF